This T cell receptor beta chain was profiled in a study of cytomegalovirus exposure and HLA in healthy donors (dated by TCRdb to about 2017). Study-level background: According to an earlier analysis of 550 to 700 of the donors, about 179 million T cells yielded 117 million unique TCR beta sequences and roughly 280 Gb of sequence data. Class I and class II HLA loci were covered by the typing at four-digit resolution. Rather than using new phenotypic data, the later analysis identified candidate immune exposures from TCR beta sequences and from how often those sequences occurred across donors. Along with the roughly 710-subject first cohort, a separate validation cohort of over a hundred different subjects was used. Roughly five DR-DQ haplotypes were handled as single units for association and clustering, since linkage in the cohort was strong. A later analysis re-analyzed previously published TCR beta repertoires from about 600 donors and added high-resolution HLA genotyping to study TCR occurrence patterns. A later genetic analysis took genome-wide SNP genotypes for about 55% of the roughly 670 donors and used that subset as a discovery cohort. On average, around 200,000 unique TCR beta nucleotide sequences were sequenced per donor among about 400 genotyped donors of the cohort, with roughly a sixth of those sequences being non-productive. Typing coverage differed by locus: A, B, C, DRB1 and DQB1 were typed in roughly 629-640 donors, DQA1 in about 550, DPA1 in some 570, and DPB1 in 450 to 480. Donor age, sex, ethnicity and CMV serostatus were collected together with the repertoire data. The study used immunosequencing to profile the T cell repertoires of some 600 subjects and linked those repertoires to cytomegalovirus serostatus. Roughly 300 gigabases of sequencing data and approximately 80 million unique TCR sequences were included in an early release covering about 600 HLA-typed donors. The study aimed to test whether signatures of past pathogen exposure could be identified by cataloging public T cell receptors. An earlier analysis of a few hundred of the donors applied high-throughput TCR beta sequencing to assess whether each TCR beta V gene segment acted as functional or pseudogenic. All discovery cohort repertoires had been generated on a single sequencing platform. Among the roughly 400 genotyped donors, approximately 77% belonged to the genetic ancestry cluster associated with self-reported Caucasian donors. High-throughput TCR immunosequencing, statistical association of individual TCRs with disease status, and machine learning were combined to predict cytomegalovirus infection status.

Receptor amplification or capture employed the immunoSEQ multiplex PCR assay. For the multiplex PCR, a mixture combining 60 forward primers for TCR Vbeta segments and 13 reverse primers for TCR Jbeta segments was used. The CDR3 region of rearranged TCR beta genes was amplified from genomic DNA with a multiplex PCR assay. The amplified TCR beta libraries were sequenced on the Illumina HiSeq System as 87-base-pair reads. Per the authors' processing: In a later analysis, some 80 million unique TCR beta chains were counted across the 666 repertoires, and roughly 10 million of these chains were shared by at least two donors. Raw reads were error-corrected and collapsed into unique sequences with a nearest-neighbor algorithm that merged closely related sequences to remove PCR and sequencing errors. Alignment of CDR3 sequences to IMGT reference sequences was used to assign V, D and J gene segments. For a sequence to be retained, a match of at least six nucleotides was required to both a V gene segment and a J gene segment. Rearrangements were classified as productive when the CDR3 lacked stop codons and remained in frame with V and J, and all other rearrangements were classified as non-productive. CDR3 was defined by IMGT convention, running from the second conserved V-encoded cysteine to the conserved J-encoded phenylalanine. Sequences without an unambiguous match to a single V gene segment were excluded from the earlier analysis of 450 to 750 of the donors. An earlier analysis of fewer than 650 of the donors classified V segments as functional when productive rearrangements were above 56.7% and as segregating when the standard deviation between donors was above 5%. A statistical classification framework was developed to diagnose cytomegalovirus status using the catalog of TCR beta chain sequences. In a later analysis, V and J genes were assigned by comparing TCR nucleotide sequences against IMGT/GENE-DB human TR gene sequences. A later analysis assigned CDR3 sequences and most-parsimonious VDJ recombination scenarios with the TCRdist pipeline. In a later analysis, each TCR beta chain was defined by its CDR3 amino acid sequence together with its V-gene family, and reads lacking a unique V-gene family were excluded. A later analysis removed 450 to 600 highly shared, low-generation-probability nucleotide sequences to deal with suspected cross-contamination and a sequencing artifact. A later analysis calculated a clonal expansion index for each public chain from normalized within-repertoire ranks of inferred template counts. In a later analysis, generation probabilities were computed with a VDJ recombination model fitted to out-of-frame rearrangements, and the resulting probabilities were checked against IGoR. In a later analysis, TCR-TCR, TCR-HLA and TCR-CMV co-occurrence was scored with hypergeometric tests, and a repertoire-size bias correction was applied to TCR pairs. False discovery rates were estimated in a later analysis by permuting HLA or CMV assignments 20 times. A later analysis grouped co-occurring TCRs with DBSCAN, adding TCRdist sequence similarity when clustering within HLA-allele-positive subsets. Repertoires with fewer than 30,000 or more than 120,000 public chains were left out of co-occurrence clustering, as were several repertoires with anomalous nucleotide sharing. This immuneACCESS table, as held by TCRdb, lists in-frame sequences with V and J called but not all clones. Of the missing ones, under half trace to an unresolved V gene in checked studies; the others have no known cause. The DNA was the basis for D and trimming; V, J and clone size are from that table. The sample yields some 100,000 clones; 84% were counted once. More than 1% of the sample goes to the ten largest clones.

On the study overall, not on this receptor specifically: Compared with equally common non-associated chains, HLA-associated TCR beta chains in a later analysis were more clonally expanded and had lower generation probabilities. While some public TCRs were present in many individuals, most TCR sequences turned up only very rarely across donors. In a later analysis, the rate of TCR association differed among HLA loci, with DRB1 alleles having the most associated TCRs and HLA-C alleles having the fewest. Immune exposure information for the cohort was limited to CMV serostatus. Because counts were too low, about 15 rarely observed V segments, including chromosome 9 orphons, were left out of the earlier analysis of 587 of the donors. Sequencing depth was assumed to be roughly uniform across donors in the presence/absence analyses, though that assumption may not hold. Correlated functional status among segregating V segments might be attributable to linkage disequilibrium, but an unknown experimental factor could not be ruled out. A total of about 150 TCR beta chains were listed by the study as associated with cytomegalovirus. A further reported finding was that TCR beta sequences accurately predicted the HLA-A and HLA-B alleles for most subjects in the first cohort. In a later genetic analysis, a missense DCLRE1C variant was associated with V-gene and J-gene trimming of TCR beta chains, and the association was replicated in an independent cohort. The cohort was sequenced for TCR beta chains only, and without alpha or paired-chain data the features that could be detected were limited. Some IMGT-functional V segments, including TRBV6-2 and TRBV6-3, could not be told apart with the 87-base-pair reads, so those segments were excluded. In a later analysis, some 17,000 TCR beta sequences were associated with specific HLA alleles at a false discovery rate of 0.05. A cluster of highly shared sequence variants was judged likely to represent a technical artifact of the sequencing pipeline. The classifier was reported to diagnose cytomegalovirus status with high specificity and sensitivity in both the original and validation cohorts. A few of the identified cytomegalovirus-associated TCR beta chains were confirmed in vitro to be specific for cytomegalovirus antigens. An earlier analysis of 587 of the donors showed that most TCR beta V segments appeared in productive rearrangements either about 87% or about 30% of the time, which broadly matched IMGT annotations. According to the authors, the approach could potentially be generalized to other disease states and immunological phenotypes. When HLA alleles, especially DR and DQ, strongly co-occurred, attributing TCR associations to individual alleles was difficult. Several of the top co-occurrence clusters appeared to be linked to parvovirus B19, influenza, CMV and Epstein-Barr virus, according to a later analysis. In a later analysis, most CMV-associated TCR beta chains were found to appear HLA-restricted, with HLA associations seemingly driven largely by CMV exposure. Because HLA typing was missing for some donors at each locus, association tests included only the typed subset. According to a later genetic analysis, donors in an Asian-associated ancestry cluster had fewer N-insertions in productive TCRs than the roughly 670-donor mean.

This clone showed up just a few times. The antigen it binds to is not known. The sample holds no much larger clone one base away, and base qualities are not on file. The V end loses 7 bases and the J end loses 8 bases, and a stretch of 17 bases separates them. The germline V gene specifies SQVTM as CDR1 and ANQGSEA as CDR2. The CDR3 contains 13 residues, cysteine and phenylalanine counted. CDR3 DNA is the only sequence kept; it has 39 bases, read in frame from the first base. The cohort was made up of hundreds of healthy bone marrow donors. At the time of sampling, all cohort members were nominally healthy, though unrecorded immune exposures were likely present. The donor was CMV seronegative and belonged to the group of 320 or so seronegative cohort members. Every donor gave a peripheral blood sample, and the peripheral blood mononuclear cells from that sample were used for TCR beta sequencing. Genomic DNA was extracted from the blood cell samples with the Qiagen DNeasy Blood Extraction Kit.

The V and J genes are TRBV29-1 and TRBJ1-4; TRBD1 is a weak D gene call, 6 bases matching. The receptor was derived from a woman aged 18 to 35 in good health and CMV-seronegative. The source material was PBMCs. The CDR3 here reads CSAWEQGGEKLFF. The nucleotide sequence is given as TGCAGCGCATGGGAACAGGGCGGGGAAAAACTGTTTTTT.